This TCR beta chain comes out of a study of identical twins. Regarding the study as a whole: The study reached conclusions through statistical analysis that was cross-sectional, not following the same donors. Invariant MAIT and iNKT cells are populations that could partly confound zero-insertion analyses.

Of note for this clonotype: The antigen remains unidentified.

V shed 0 bases and J 4 bases; nucleotides not matched to a gene: 6. Germline values: CDR1 MNHEY, CDR2 SVGAGI. The CDR3 length is 17 residues. Template switching introduced a universal primer site, and the cDNA bore unique molecular identifiers. A single record per CDR3 protein comes from TCRdb applying MiXCR to the 5' RACE reads. The table has approximately 550,000 distinct CDR3 sequences, about a fifth seen once. The data were also submitted as part of a second study, on yellow fever vaccine responses in identical twins. As that study records: In identical twins, vaccine T cell responses appeared partly shared and partly individual.

J is TRBJ2-1 and V is TRBV6-5, with 10 bases matching TRBD2. Sequencing used CD4+ T cells sorted from blood. This sequence originates from a woman under 30 in good health. The CDR3 region has the DNA TGTGCCAGCAGTTACTCGAGCGCTAGCGGGAGTTACAATGAGCAGTTCTTC. Amino acids: CASSYSSASGSYNEQFF.